The entry below describes one TCR beta chain. At least ten counts were recorded for this clonotype. What this receptor recognizes is not known. Base qualities are missing; no much larger clone stands one base away. The sample comes from a study of identical twins (dated by TCRdb to the mid-2010s). In the study overall: To test whether fetal clonotypes persist, the study used deep sequencing on TCR alpha and beta repertoires from monozygotic twins, unrelated adults of various ages, and cord blood. To rule out contamination, the twin experiments were replicated at different times with different library preparation protocols.

From the cysteine through the phenylalanine, the CDR3 covers 12 amino acids. Only the CDR3 portion is preserved as DNA: 36 bases, with reading frame beginning at the first base. Deletion took 6 bases off V and 9 bases off J, with a span of 12 bases between the germline ends. Every donor in the study was a healthy Caucasian. Three pairs of female monozygotic twins, all aged roughly 18 to 29 years, were included in the twin cohort. Positive isolation kits from Invitrogen were used to isolate the CD4+ and CD8+ T cell populations. Overall study results and their limits: The excess sharing between twins in beta out-of-frame sequences was weaker because fewer shared sequences reduced the signal-to-noise ratio. Fewer insertions were carried by abundant cord blood beta clonotypes, a similar but weaker trend appeared in young adult naive repertoires, and no such trend appeared in memory repertoires. Because the same donors could not be followed over many years, the conclusions depended on cross-sectional statistical analysis. In monozygotic twins, out-of-frame TCR alpha sharing was systematically underestimated by recombination models, although the models agreed with sharing between unrelated individuals. Compared with coincidental sharing between unrelated individuals, out-of-frame TCR alpha sequences shared between twins had an excess of sequences with low generation probability. Zero-insertion analyses could be partly confounded by invariant T cells such as MAIT and iNKT, although diverse VJ usage argued against such confounding for most clonotypes.

Libraries were built with 5' RACE. Sequenced using an Illumina HiSeq 2000. A universal primer binding site was added through template switching, and the final cDNA carried a unique molecular identifier so that TCR cDNA molecules could be counted accurately. Specific primers in the conserved constant-segment region were used to synthesize first-strand cDNA for TCR alpha and beta chains. To control for contamination, every cDNA library carried two barcodes: a SMART-Mk sample barcode plus Illumina barcodes. TruSeq adapter sequences, together with Illumina sample barcodes, were added in two successive PCR steps. Sequencing of the TCR alpha and beta cDNA libraries was done on the Illumina HiSeq platform using custom primers. In the original analysis: Unique molecular identifiers were extracted from raw reads with MiGEC, and CDR3 positions were determined with MiXCR. For each individual, recombination models were inferred using an EM algorithm with the repgenHMM and IGoR tools. The analysis of shared clonotypes was done with the tcR package in R, with sharing normalized by the product of cloneset sizes. Out-of-frame nonproductive sequences were analyzed to study raw recombination free of thymic and clonal selection effects. TCRdb trimmed public reads at Q25 via fastp, called clones via MiXCR and kept in-frame beta chains. For every CDR3 protein sequence, its rows merge into one entry that carries the most common genes and DNA. The V and J calls follow TCRdb's processing rather than the paper's. The sample data list approximately 230,000 distinct CDR3 sequences, and 5.5% to 7.5% of these were observed just once. Roughly 15% of the sample goes to the ten largest clones.

These same data were also listed under a study on T cells expressing NK-cell markers. Drawing on the second study: Under 10 donors provided sorted CD3+CD56+NKG2C+, CD3+CD56+NKG2C- and CD3+CD56-NKG2C+ T-cell subsets, whose TCR beta-chain repertoires were profiled. Among the eight sequenced donors, seven were HCMV-seropositive and one was HCMV-seronegative. In several experiments an anti-gammadeltaTCR antibody was added to restrict sorting to alphabetaTCR-expressing T cells. In six or seven donors, the dominant CD3+CD56+NKG2C+ clonotypes ranked among the top 10 CD8+ clonotypes, making up roughly 1.0-7.5% of CD8+ T cells. Those dominant clonotypes were again the most abundant among CD3+CD56-NKG2C+ cells in a handful of donors, at 28.3-60.1%. It remained unclear whether the expanded NKG2C-expressing T cell clones were specific for HCMV antigens. The eight sequenced donors were randomly selected healthy volunteers, three men and five women. HCMV-specific IgG was detected in serum with a commercial ELISA kit to determine HCMV serostatus. MIGEC was used to demultiplex reads and group the reads by UMI, and MiTCR was used to assemble and quantify clonotypes. To exclude erroneous sequences, only TCR cDNA sequences supported by at least two reads were retained. Downstream repertoire analysis used the tcR package, and clonotypes were matched across fractions by CDR3 nucleotide sequence plus V segment. VDJmatch was used to annotate antigen specificity against VDJdb, with one amino acid substitution allowed in CDR3.

The V and J segments used are TRBV12-3 or TRBV12-4 and TRBJ2-1; the D call is possibly TRBD1 or TRBD2, each sharing 5 bases. Specimen: CD8+ T cells sorted from blood. The receptor was isolated from a young woman in good health. This receptor has the CDR3 CASSSTAAEQFF. The sequenced DNA is TGTGCCAGCAGCTCGACAGCGGCTGAGCAGTTCTTC.